This T cell receptor (beta chain) was obtained from a study of early T cells in non-severe SARS-CoV-2 infection. Germline V gene sequence: CDR1 MNHNS, CDR2 SASEGT. V was cut by 2 bases and J by 10 bases, with 17 bases left in between. CDR3 length equals 15 residues. This clonotype has more than one count but fewer than ten. Individually, cDNA molecules had unique molecular identifiers attached to them. TCRdb itself ran the 5' RACE reads through MiXCR, one entry per CDR3 protein. The data hold about 84,000 distinct CDR3 sequences, with about 12% observed a single time. The V and J genes are TRBV6-1 and TRBJ1-4; tentatively, D is TRBD1 (5 bases). Sequencing used whole blood. This TCR derives from an adult who was a healthcare worker with PCR-confirmed SARS-CoV-2 infection or an uninfected control (not recorded which). The CDR3 sequence: CASSELQDGAGKLFF. The CDR3 DNA follows: TGTGCCAGCAGTGAATTACAGGACGGGGCTGGAAAACTGTTTTTT.